This entry is about one TCR beta chain. What it binds is not known. The data originate from a study of cytomegalovirus exposure and HLA in healthy donors. For the study at large: Earlier, 150 million to 200 million T cells were analyzed, and over 95 million unique TCR beta sequences were found among them. Overall study results and limits: A later analysis appeared to link common viral pathogens to several of the most significant clusters. The dataset shows that most TCR sequences were rare, while some public TCRs occurred in many donors.

Primers for the PCR totalled 60 Vbeta and 13 Jbeta. Generated by immunoSEQ multiplex PCR, the TCRdb table keeps only in-frame clones and is missing some. The data contain over 75,000 clones, 70% to 80% of them seen just once; the ten biggest clones take up 16%. Germline V gene sequence: CDR1 LGHNA, CDR2 YSLEER. V was trimmed by 0 bases and J by 2 bases, leaving 8 bases between them. This CDR3 is built from 15 residues. This clonotype originated in a man in his sixties in good health and CMV-seropositive. The chain uses TRBV4-3 and TRBJ1-3, with a weak D call TRBD1 (5 bases). Sequenced sample: PBMCs. CDR3 in DNA: TGCGCCAGCAGCCAAGATGGGGGGGCTGGAAACACCATATATTTT. Translation gives CASSQDGGAGNTIYF.